This T cell receptor (beta chain) was identified in a study of coeliac disease. Sample share makes this clone large (0.1 to 1%). The ends were cut back, 4 bases at V and 4 bases at J, with 5 bases in the middle. The CDR3 is made up of 11 amino acids. From germline, CDR1 is MDHEN and CDR2 SYDVKM. The protocol was immunoSEQ multiplex PCR, while the TCRdb copy is restricted to in-frame clones and leaves out a portion. The sample carries a few thousand clones, more than 55% recorded once. What was sequenced was lamina propria lymphocytes from the gut. The sequence derives from a woman between 50 and 59 years old with celiac disease on a gluten-free diet. This chain uses TRBV28 with TRBJ2-7; D unclear. The CDR3 nucleotides read TGTGCCAGCAGTTCCTATTACGAGCAGTACTTC. Translation: CASSSYYEQYF.